This TCR beta chain was sequenced in a study of T cell changes during pregnancy in multiple sclerosis. There are 15 residues in the CDR3. The V segment lost 0 bases and the J segment 5 bases; nucleotides outside the gene matches: 4. Germline V lookup: CDR1 SGHNT, CDR2 YYREEE (reference sequence). Data came from immunoSEQ multiplex PCR; TCRdb stores just in-frame clones and leaves some out. The profile shows tens of thousands of clones, about 90% of them singletons. The rearrangement uses TRBV5-4 and TRBJ2-2; 7 bases are a match to TRBD2. The sample here was peripheral blood, taken in the first trimester of pregnancy. This TCR came from a female donor in good health, enrolled as a control in a pregnancy study. The CDR3 reads CASSLGGGRTGELFF. The DNA of the CDR3 is TGTGCCAGCAGCTTGGGGGGGGGTAGAACCGGGGAGCTGTTTTTT.